This TCR beta chain stems from a study of spatial heterogeneity in lung cancer. On the study more broadly: The authors sequenced available follow-up PBMC samples, taken a median of roughly 24 months after resection. Raw-read counts averaged over ten per unique TCR and UMI combination.

This CDR3 is built from 14 residues. The germline gives CDR1 SGHRS, CDR2 YFSETQ. Trimming removed 4 bases from V and 7 bases from J; junction bases left unmatched: 8. Many counts were recorded for this clonotype. Its antigen remains unknown. TCRdb ran MiXCR on the 5' RACE reads and lists one entry per CDR3 protein. Among 51,000 or so distinct CDR3 sequences listed, roughly 7% were seen once. The time point was: blood at routine non-recurrence follow-up after resection. Researchers sequenced whole RNA taken from tumor, nontumor lung or frozen PBMC without sorting. Study outcomes and limitations: Ubiquitous, expanded tumor-derived TCRs were more frequently observed in blood at resection than at follow-up.

The input for sequencing was PBMCs, taken at follow-up. This receptor was taken from a female donor with early-stage non-small cell lung cancer. The rearrangement joins TRBV5-1 to TRBJ2-1; 7 bases match TRBD2. CDR3 sequence (DNA): TGCGCCAGCAGCCCCTGGGGGGGGTGGAATGAGCAGTTCTTC. Amino acids: CASSPWGGWNEQFF.